This is a list of T cell receptor beta chains from one sample in a study of blood T cell repertoires in COVID-19. The repertoire was sequenced with immunoSEQ multiplex PCR; TCRdb's copy has only in-frame clones and lacks some. This table has about 170,000 clones, 84% appearing once. The sequencing sample was made of peripheral blood. The receptors derive from a man aged 40-49 years who had recovered from COVID-19. Both conserved end residues are part of each CDR3. The order of the fields is J gene, V gene, CDR3 protein.

J gene: TRBJ2-6; V gene: TRBV6-1; CDR3 protein: CASSETSGSSGANVLTF
J gene: TRBJ2-1; V gene: TRBV5-4; CDR3 protein: CASSLAGAHNEQFF
J gene: TRBJ2-2; V gene: TRBV7-9; CDR3 protein: CASSTGQGHTGELFF
J gene: TRBJ1-6; V gene: TRBV10-3; CDR3 protein: CATSPGTGLNSPLHF
J gene: TRBJ2-5; V gene: TRBV5-4; CDR3 protein: CASSFGKETQYF
J gene: TRBJ1-5; V gene: TRBV7-8; CDR3 protein: CASSLATGGRSRQPQHF
J gene: TRBJ1-2; V gene: TRBV19; CDR3 protein: CASSIRGLGYTF
J gene: TRBJ2-3; V gene: TRBV9; CDR3 protein: CASSVGELYDTQYF
J gene: TRBJ2-6; V gene: TRBV30; CDR3 protein: CAQSGGANVLTF
J gene: TRBJ2-2; V gene: TRBV4-2; CDR3 protein: CASRGRPGELFF
J gene: TRBJ2-3; V gene: TRBV7-2; CDR3 protein: CASSLGGQGTPFF
J gene: TRBJ2-7; V gene: TRBV6-1; CDR3 protein: CATAGSTGKAYEQYF
J gene: TRBJ1-6; V gene: TRBV5-6; CDR3 protein: CASSGRDRANSPLHF
J gene: TRBJ1-2; V gene: TRBV30; CDR3 protein: CAWSAQQGGGYTF
J gene: TRBJ2-2; V gene: TRBV10-3; CDR3 protein: CAISGRLQGGTGELFF
J gene: TRBJ2-7; V gene: TRBV6-5; CDR3 protein: CATRQGARNEQYF
J gene: TRBJ2-5; V gene: TRBV4-2; CDR3 protein: CASSQEGGGKGETQYF
J gene: TRBJ2-1; V gene: TRBV5-5; CDR3 protein: CASCTGIAENLYNEQFF
J gene: TRBJ2-2; V gene: TRBV27; CDR3 protein: CASSARQDSGELFF
J gene: TRBJ1-1; V gene: TRBV4-1; CDR3 protein: CASSQVPVAEAFF
J gene: TRBJ1-2; V gene: TRBV7-2; CDR3 protein: CASSLAQGVDYTF
J gene: TRBJ2-6; V gene: TRBV4-1; CDR3 protein: CASSQDWDSPASGANVLTF
J gene: TRBJ1-1; V gene: TRBV5-6; CDR3 protein: CASSSSGIVAFF
J gene: TRBJ1-4; V gene: TRBV3-1/TRBV3-2; CDR3 protein: CASTPGTGGLKLFF
J gene: TRBJ2-5; V gene: TRBV19; CDR3 protein: CASSRAVTQETQYF